This TCR beta chain was captured by sequencing in a study of cytomegalovirus exposure and HLA in healthy donors. Vbeta (60) and Jbeta (13) primers were used in the PCR. Sequenced by immunoSEQ multiplex PCR; TCRdb stores in-frame clones only, minus some. The table includes about 160,000 clones, roughly 84% detected once. This CDR3 is built from 14 residues. V shed 5 bases, J shed 5 bases, and the junction held 5 bases outside the gene matches. Looked up from germline, CDR1 is MNHEY and CDR2 is SMNVEV (reference sequence). The chain links TRBV27 to TRBJ1-5; 8 bases agree with TRBD1. The sequenced material came from PBMCs. The clonotype originates from a boy between 2 and 10 years old in good health and CMV-seronegative. As DNA, the CDR3 is TGTGCCAGCAGTGTAACAGGGGGGGATCAGCCCCAGCATTTT. Translating it yields CASSVTGGDQPQHF.